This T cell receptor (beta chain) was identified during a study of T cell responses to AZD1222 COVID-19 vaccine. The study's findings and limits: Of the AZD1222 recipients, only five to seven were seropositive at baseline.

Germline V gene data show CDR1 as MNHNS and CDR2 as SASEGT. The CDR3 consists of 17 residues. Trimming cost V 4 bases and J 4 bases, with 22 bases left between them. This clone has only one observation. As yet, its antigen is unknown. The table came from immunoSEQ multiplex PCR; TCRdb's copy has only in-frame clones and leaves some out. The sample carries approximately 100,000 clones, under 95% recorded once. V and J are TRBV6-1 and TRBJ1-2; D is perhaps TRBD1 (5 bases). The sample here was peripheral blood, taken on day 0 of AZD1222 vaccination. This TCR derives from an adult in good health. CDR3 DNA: TGTGCCAGCAGTGCCGACCCCGGGACGGGGGTAGGCTATGGCTACACCTTC. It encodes CASSADPGTGVGYGYTF.